A selection of T cell receptor beta chains follows, all from one sample in a study of CD8 T cells in ankylosing spondylitis. TCRdb used MiXCR to reprocess the 5' RACE reads, holding one entry per CDR3 protein. The repertoire includes 220,000 or so distinct CDR3 sequences, over 9.5% of them detected once, and 20% to 25% sits in the top ten. Specimen: blood, either unsorted or a sorted T cell fraction (not recorded which). The source is a male donor with ankylosing spondylitis or in good health (not recorded which). CDR3s include the opening cysteine and the closing phenylalanine or tryptophan. A D gene is named only where the DNA matches it firmly. The size field is filled for only some rows; it gives once, few, many or a size class.

V	J	D	length	size	CDR3	DNA
TRBV29-1	TRBJ1-2	TRBD1	13	many	CSVGAGGRSGYTF	TGCAGCGTTGGTGCAGGGGGTCGGTCTGGCTACACCTTC
TRBV29-1	TRBJ2-7	.	12	few	CSVEKNLYEQYF	TGCAGCGTTGAGAAGAACCTCTACGAGCAGTACTTC
TRBV12-3/TRBV12-4	TRBJ2-7	TRBD1	15	many	CASSSGTGTAYEQYF	TGTGCCAGCAGTTCCGGGACAGGGACAGCCTACGAGCAGTACTTC
TRBV11-2	TRBJ2-3	.	18	many	CASSLDFTLGSISDTQYF	TGTGCCAGCAGCTTAGATTTTACCCTAGGGTCTATCTCGGATACGCAGTATTTT
TRBV7-3	TRBJ2-3	.	14	.	CASSSDASPDTQYF	TGTGCCAGCAGCTCGGACGCCTCCCCAGATACGCAGTATTTT
TRBV7-8	TRBJ2-1	TRBD2	15	many	CASSSSGGQYNEQFF	TGTGCCAGCAGCTCTAGCGGGGGACAATACAATGAGCAGTTCTTC
TRBV6-5	TRBJ2-1	.	12	.	CASSYSSHEQFF	TGTGCCAGCAGTTACTCCTCTCATGAGCAGTTCTTC
TRBV7-2	TRBJ2-2	TRBD2	15	many	CASSYRLARTGELFF	TGTGCCAGCAGCTACCGACTAGCGAGGACCGGGGAGCTGTTTTTT
TRBV7-9	TRBJ1-2	.	12	few	CASSPPRGGYTF	TGTGCCAGCAGCCCCCCGCGAGGTGGCTACACCTTC
TRBV7-6	TRBJ2-1	TRBD2	17	.	CASSSPGLAEGSVEQFF	TGTGCCAGCAGCTCACCGGGACTAGCGGAGGGATCGGTTGAGCAGTTCTTC
TRBV7-2	TRBJ1-5	.	15	.	CASSARGPGNQPQHF	TGTGCCAGCAGCGCACGGGGGCCGGGCAATCAGCCCCAGCATTTT
TRBV20-1	TRBJ2-3	.	11	many	CSAASTDTQYF	TGCAGTGCGGCTAGCACAGATACGCAGTATTTT
TRBV5-1	TRBJ2-6	.	15	few	CASSLSSSGANVLTF	TGCGCCAGCAGCTTGTCCTCCTCTGGGGCCAACGTCCTGACTTTC
TRBV9	TRBJ2-5	TRBD2	16	.	CASSPTSGGALETQYF	TGTGCCAGCAGCCCGACTAGCGGGGGGGCGTTGGAGACCCAGTACTTC
TRBV12-3/TRBV12-4	TRBJ1-1	.	12	many	CASRQGRAEAFF	TGTGCCAGCAGACAGGGTAGGGCTGAAGCTTTCTTT
TRBV20-1	TRBJ2-3	.	14	few	CSATGPGGRDTQYF	TGCAGTGCTACGGGCCCGGGGGGCCGGGATACGCAGTATTTT
TRBV6-1	TRBJ2-7	.	16	many	CASSVFSRVETYEQYF	TGTGCCAGCAGTGTTTTTAGTCGAGTGGAAACCTACGAGCAGTACTTC
TRBV5-6	TRBJ2-1	TRBD1	15	many	CASSPGQGYGNEQFF	TGTGCCAGCAGCCCAGGACAGGGGTACGGCAATGAGCAGTTCTTC
TRBV6-1	TRBJ1-5	.	14	many	CASRPGSVNQPQHF	TGTGCCAGCAGACCAGGGTCGGTAAATCAGCCCCAGCATTTT
TRBV3-1	TRBJ1-2	TRBD1	15	few	CASSRGQGRDYGYTF	TGTGCCAGCAGCCGTGGACAGGGGAGGGACTATGGCTACACCTTC
TRBV5-5	TRBJ2-1	.	15	many	CASSLLLWANNEQFF	TGTGCCAGCAGCTTGTTGCTATGGGCTAACAATGAGCAGTTCTTC
TRBV9	TRBJ2-3	TRBD2	14	many	CASSRLAGEDTQYF	TGTGCCAGCTCGAGACTAGCGGGGGAAGATACGCAGTATTTT
TRBV5-1	TRBJ2-5	.	15	few	CASQPTTTEQETQYF	TGCGCCAGCCAGCCCACGACGACGGAGCAAGAGACCCAGTACTTC
TRBV29-1	TRBJ1-1	TRBD1	11	many	CSAVTGGQAFF	TGCAGCGCCGTGACAGGGGGCCAAGCTTTCTTT
TRBV7-2	TRBJ1-5	.	15	many	CASSQSGKPNQPQHF	TGTGCCAGCAGCCAATCCGGGAAACCAAATCAGCCCCAGCATTTT
TRBV20-1	TRBJ2-1	.	14	.	CSASGRPDNNEQFF	TGCAGTGCTAGTGGCAGGCCGGACAACAATGAGCAGTTCTTC
TRBV12-5	TRBJ2-2	.	14	many	CASGLGTDTGELFF	TGTGCTAGTGGTTTGGGGACAGACACCGGGGAGCTGTTTTTT
TRBV3-1	TRBJ2-3	.	14	.	CASTPAGRTDTQYF	TGTGCCAGCACTCCCGCGGGGAGGACAGATACGCAGTATTTT
TRBV20-1	TRBJ2-5	.	15	.	CSAPSGLAKQETQYF	TGCAGCGCCCCCTCCGGGCTAGCGAAACAAGAGACCCAGTACTTC
TRBV20-1	TRBJ2-3	TRBD2	14	many	CSALSGGSTDTQYF	TGCAGCGCCTTAAGCGGGGGGAGCACAGATACGCAGTATTTT
TRBV24-1	TRBJ1-5	.	13	many	CATSTGSNQPQHF	TGTGCCACCAGCACCGGTAGCAATCAGCCCCAGCATTTT
TRBV14	TRBJ2-5	.	12	many	CASSQWGETQYF	TGTGCCAGCAGCCAATGGGGAGAGACCCAGTACTTC
TRBV29-1	TRBJ2-3	.	12	few	CSLARGADTQYF	TGCAGCCTTGCCAGGGGGGCGGATACGCAGTATTTT
TRBV12-3/TRBV12-4	TRBJ1-1	.	13	many	CASRTTGYTEAFF	TGTGCCAGCAGAACGACGGGCTACACTGAAGCTTTCTTT
TRBV7-2	TRBJ2-4	.	14	many	CASSASPPEGIQYF	TGTGCCAGCAGCGCCAGCCCGCCCGAGGGGATTCAGTACTTC
TRBV12-3/TRBV12-4	TRBJ1-4	.	15	many	CASSRRGVSNEKLFF	TGTGCCAGCAGTCGCCGCGGGGTCAGTAATGAAAAACTGTTTTTT
TRBV12-3/TRBV12-4	TRBJ1-2	.	12	many	CASSSPQGGYTF	TGTGCCAGCAGTTCCCCCCAGGGGGGCTACACCTTC
TRBV6-1	TRBJ2-2	TRBD1	14	many	CASSKGGASGELFF	TGTGCCAGCAGCAAAGGGGGCGCCTCCGGGGAGCTGTTTTTT
TRBV7-3	TRBJ2-3	.	13	many	CASSLKPTDTQYF	TGTGCCAGCAGCTTAAAGCCCACAGATACGCAGTATTTT
TRBV6-1	TRBJ2-2	.	15	many	CASGKGREFTGELFF	TGTGCCAGCGGGAAGGGCAGGGAATTCACCGGGGAGCTGTTTTTT
TRBV7-3	TRBJ2-7	.	14	few	CASSLAGPTYEQYF	TGTGCCAGCAGCTTGGCAGGGCCAACCTACGAGCAGTACTTC
TRBV12-3/TRBV12-4	TRBJ1-5	TRBD1	13	.	CASSRTGDQPQHF	TGTGCCAGCAGCCGGACAGGCGATCAGCCCCAGCATTTT
TRBV12-3/TRBV12-4	TRBJ2-2	.	14	many	CASPLGFNTGELFF	TGTGCCAGCCCCCTTGGTTTCAACACCGGGGAGCTGTTTTTT